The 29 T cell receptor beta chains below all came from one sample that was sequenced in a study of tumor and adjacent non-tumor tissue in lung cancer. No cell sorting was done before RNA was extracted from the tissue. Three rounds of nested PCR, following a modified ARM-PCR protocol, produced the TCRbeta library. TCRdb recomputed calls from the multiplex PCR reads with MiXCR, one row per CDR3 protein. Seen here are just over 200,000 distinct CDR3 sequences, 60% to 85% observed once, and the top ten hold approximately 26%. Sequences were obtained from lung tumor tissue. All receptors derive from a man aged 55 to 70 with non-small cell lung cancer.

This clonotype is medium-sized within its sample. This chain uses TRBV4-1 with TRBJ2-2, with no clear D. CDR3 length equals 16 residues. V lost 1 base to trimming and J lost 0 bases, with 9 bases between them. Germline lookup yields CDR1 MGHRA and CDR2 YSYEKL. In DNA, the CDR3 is TGCGCCAGCAGCCAAGTTCCTGGGGCGAACACCGGGGAGCTGTTTTTT. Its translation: CASSQVPGANTGELFF.

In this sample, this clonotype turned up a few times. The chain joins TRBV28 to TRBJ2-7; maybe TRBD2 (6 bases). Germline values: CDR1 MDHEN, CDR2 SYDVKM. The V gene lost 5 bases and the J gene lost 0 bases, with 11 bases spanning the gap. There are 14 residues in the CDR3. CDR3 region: CASSPTRSSYEQYF. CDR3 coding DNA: TGTGCCAGCAGTCCGACTAGAAGCTCCTACGAGCAGTACTTC.

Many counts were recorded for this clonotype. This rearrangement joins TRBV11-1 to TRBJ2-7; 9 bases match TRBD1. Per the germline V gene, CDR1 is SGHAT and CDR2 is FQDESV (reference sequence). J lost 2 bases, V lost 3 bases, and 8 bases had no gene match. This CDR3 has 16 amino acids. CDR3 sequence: CASSFSGQGIPYEQYF. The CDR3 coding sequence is TGTGCCAGCAGCTTTTCCGGACAGGGGATACCCTACGAGCAGTACTTC. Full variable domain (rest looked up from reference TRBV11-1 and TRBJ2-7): EAEVAQSPRYKITEKSQAVAFWCDPISGHATLYWYRQILGQGPELLVQFQDESVVDDSQLPKDRFSAERLKGVDSTLKIQPAELGDSAMYLCASSFSGQGIPYEQYFGPGTRLTVT.

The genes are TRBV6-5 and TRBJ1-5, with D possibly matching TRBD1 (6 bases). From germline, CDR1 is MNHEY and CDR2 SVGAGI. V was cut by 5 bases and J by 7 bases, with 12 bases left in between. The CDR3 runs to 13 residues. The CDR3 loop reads CASSEQGTQPQHF. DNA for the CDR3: TGTGCCAGCAGTGAACAGGGTACCCAGCCCCAGCATTTT.

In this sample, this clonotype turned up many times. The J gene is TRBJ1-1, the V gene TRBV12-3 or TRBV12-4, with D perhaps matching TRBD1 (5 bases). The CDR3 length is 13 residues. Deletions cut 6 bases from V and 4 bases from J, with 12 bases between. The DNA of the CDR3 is TGTGCCAGCAGAAGAGACAGTGCCACTGAAGCTTTCTTT. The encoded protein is CASRRDSATEAFF.

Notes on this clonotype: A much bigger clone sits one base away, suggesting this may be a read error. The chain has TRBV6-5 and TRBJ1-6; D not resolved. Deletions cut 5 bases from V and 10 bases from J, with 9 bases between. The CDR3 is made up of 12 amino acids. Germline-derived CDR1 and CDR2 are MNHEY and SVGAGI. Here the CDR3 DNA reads TGTGCCAGCAGTAATCTGGGCTCACCCCTCCACTTT. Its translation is CASSNLGSPLHF.

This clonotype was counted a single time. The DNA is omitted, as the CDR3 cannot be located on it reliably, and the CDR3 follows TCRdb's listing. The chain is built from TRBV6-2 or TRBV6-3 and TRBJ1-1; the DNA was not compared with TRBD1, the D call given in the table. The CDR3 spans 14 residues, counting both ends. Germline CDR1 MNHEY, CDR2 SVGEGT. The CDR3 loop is CAISYPCGNTEGFF.

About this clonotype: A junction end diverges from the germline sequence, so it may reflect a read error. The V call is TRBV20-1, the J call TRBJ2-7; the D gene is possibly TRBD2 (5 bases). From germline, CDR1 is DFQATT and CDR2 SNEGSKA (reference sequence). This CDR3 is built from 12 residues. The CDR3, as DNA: TGTAGTGCTTGTGGACTCTCCTACGAGCAGTACTTC. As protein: CSACGLSYEQYF.

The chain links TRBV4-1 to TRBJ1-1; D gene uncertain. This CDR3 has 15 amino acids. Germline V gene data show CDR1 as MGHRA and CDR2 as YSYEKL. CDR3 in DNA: TGCGTAAGCAGCCAAGATTGGTATTCGCTCAAAGAAGCTTTCTTT. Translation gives CVSSQDWYSLKEAFF.

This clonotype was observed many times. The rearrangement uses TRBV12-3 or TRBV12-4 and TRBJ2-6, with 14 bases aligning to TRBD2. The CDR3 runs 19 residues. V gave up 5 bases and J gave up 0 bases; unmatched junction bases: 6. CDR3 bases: TGTGCCAGCAGTCCAGGACTAGCGGGAGGAGTCTCTGGGGCCAACGTCCTGACTTTC. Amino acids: CASSPGLAGGVSGANVLTF.

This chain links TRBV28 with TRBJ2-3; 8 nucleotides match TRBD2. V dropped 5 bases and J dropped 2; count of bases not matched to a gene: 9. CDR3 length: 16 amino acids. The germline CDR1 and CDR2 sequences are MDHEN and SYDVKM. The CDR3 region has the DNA TGTGCCAGCAGTACCGGGGGAGCGGGGGCCACAGATACGCAGTATTTT. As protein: CASSTGGAGATDTQYF.

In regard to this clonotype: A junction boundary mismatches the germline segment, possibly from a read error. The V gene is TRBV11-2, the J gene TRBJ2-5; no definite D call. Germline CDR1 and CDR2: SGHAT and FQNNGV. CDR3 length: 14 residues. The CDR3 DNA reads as TGCGCCAGCAGGCAAGTAGGTCAGCAAGAGACCCAGTACTTC. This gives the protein CASRQVGQQETQYF.

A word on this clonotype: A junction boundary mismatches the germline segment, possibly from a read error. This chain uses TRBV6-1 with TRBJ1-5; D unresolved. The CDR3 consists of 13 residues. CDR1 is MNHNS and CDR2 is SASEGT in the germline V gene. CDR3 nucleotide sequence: TGTGCCAGCAGTGAACAGAGGAGGCAGCCCCAGCATTTC. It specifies CASSEQRRQPQHF.

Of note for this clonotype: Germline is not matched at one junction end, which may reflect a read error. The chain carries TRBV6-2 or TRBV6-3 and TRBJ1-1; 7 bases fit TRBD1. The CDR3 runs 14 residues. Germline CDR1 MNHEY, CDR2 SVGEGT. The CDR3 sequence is CASSWGQLNTEAIF. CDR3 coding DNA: TGTGCCAGCAGTTGGGGACAGTTGAACACTGAAGCTATCTTT.

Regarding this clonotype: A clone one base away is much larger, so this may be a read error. CDR3 sequence: CSAPGTCGIYTDTQYF. For the CDR3, the DNA is TGCAGTGCTCCCGGAACTTGCGGGATATACACAGATACGCAGTATTTT. The gene calls are TRBV20-1 and TRBJ2-3, with a tentative D call TRBD2 (6 bases). The CDR3 sequence is 16 residues long. Germline CDR1 reads DFQATT; CDR2 reads SNEGSKA (reference sequence). Trimming took off 5 bases at V and 2 bases at J, with 20 bases between the two ends.

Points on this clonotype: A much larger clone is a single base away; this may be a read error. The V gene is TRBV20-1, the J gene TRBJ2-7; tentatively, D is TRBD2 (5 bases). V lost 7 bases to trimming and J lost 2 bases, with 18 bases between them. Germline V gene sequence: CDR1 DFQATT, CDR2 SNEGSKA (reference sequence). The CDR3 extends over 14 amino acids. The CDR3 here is CSVSLTKPPYEQYF. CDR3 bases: TGCAGTGTTAGCCTGACTAAACCCCCCTACGAGCAGTACTTC.

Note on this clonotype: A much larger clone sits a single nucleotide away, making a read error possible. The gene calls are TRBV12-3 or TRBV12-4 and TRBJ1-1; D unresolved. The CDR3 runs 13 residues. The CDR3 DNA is TGTGCCAGCAGTTTAGTGGGGAACATTGAAGCTTTCTTT. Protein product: CASSLVGNIEAFF.

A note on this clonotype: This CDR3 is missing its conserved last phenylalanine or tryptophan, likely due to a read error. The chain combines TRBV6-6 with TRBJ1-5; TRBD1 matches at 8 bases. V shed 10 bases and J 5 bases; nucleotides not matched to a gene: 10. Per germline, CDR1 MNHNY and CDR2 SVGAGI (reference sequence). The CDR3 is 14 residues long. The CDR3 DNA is TGTGCCAACACCACTGGACAGGGCGATCAGCCCCAGCATCTT. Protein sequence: CANTTGQGDQPQHL.

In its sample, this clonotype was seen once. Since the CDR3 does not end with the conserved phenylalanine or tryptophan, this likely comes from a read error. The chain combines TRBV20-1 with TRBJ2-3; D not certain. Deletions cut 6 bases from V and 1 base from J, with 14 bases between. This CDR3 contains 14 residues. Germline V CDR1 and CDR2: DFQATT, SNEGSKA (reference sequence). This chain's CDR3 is CSANRDIGTDTQYV. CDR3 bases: TGCAGTGCCAATAGAGATATAGGCACAGATACGCAGTATGTT.

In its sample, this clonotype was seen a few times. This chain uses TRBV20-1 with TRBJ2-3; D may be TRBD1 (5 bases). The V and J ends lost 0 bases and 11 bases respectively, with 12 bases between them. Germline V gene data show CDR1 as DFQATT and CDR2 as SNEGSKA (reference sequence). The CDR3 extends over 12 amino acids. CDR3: CSARDQGDVQYF. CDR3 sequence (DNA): TGCAGTGCTAGAGATCAGGGTGATGTGCAGTATTTT.

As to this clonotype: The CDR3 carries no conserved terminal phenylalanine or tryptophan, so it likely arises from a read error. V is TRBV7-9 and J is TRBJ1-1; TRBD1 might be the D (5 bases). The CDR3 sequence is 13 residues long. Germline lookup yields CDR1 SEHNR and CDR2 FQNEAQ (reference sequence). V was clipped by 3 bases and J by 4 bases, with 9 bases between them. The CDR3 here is CASSFWGSTEAFI. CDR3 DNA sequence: TGTGCCAGCAGCTTTTGGGGGAGCACTGAAGCTTTCATT.

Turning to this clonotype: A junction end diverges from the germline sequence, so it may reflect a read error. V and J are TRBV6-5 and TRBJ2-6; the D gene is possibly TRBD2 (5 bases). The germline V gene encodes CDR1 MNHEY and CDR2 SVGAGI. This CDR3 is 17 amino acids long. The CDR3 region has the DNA TGTGCCAACAGTTATGGCGTTGGGAGATCTGGGGCCAACGTCCTGACTTTC. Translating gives CANSYGVGRSGANVLTF.

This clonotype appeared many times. The DNA of the CDR3 is TGTGCCAGCAGCTCCAATCGACTAGCAGATACGCAGTATTTT. Protein: CASSSNRLADTQYF. The chain combines TRBV11-2 with TRBJ2-3, with D tentatively TRBD2 (6 bases). CDR1 SGHAT and CDR2 FQNNGV come from the germline V gene. The length of the CDR3 is 14 residues. Trimming shortened V by 4 bases and J by 4 bases, and 12 bases separated the two germline ends.

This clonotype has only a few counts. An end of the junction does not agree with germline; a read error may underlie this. CDR3: CTSSPAWPGPDTQYF. As DNA, the CDR3 is TGTACCAGCAGCCCCGCTTGGCCCGGTCCAGATACGCAGTATTTT. This chain connects TRBV4-3 to TRBJ2-3; D not resolved. The CDR3 contains 15 residues. Germline-derived CDR1 and CDR2 are LGHNA and YSLEER.

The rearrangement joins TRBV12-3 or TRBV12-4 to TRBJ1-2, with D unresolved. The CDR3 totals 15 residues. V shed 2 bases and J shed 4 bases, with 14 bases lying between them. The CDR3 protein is CASSLMAPGTYGYTF. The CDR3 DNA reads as TGTGCCAGCAGTTTAATGGCCCCCGGAACCTATGGCTACACCTTC.

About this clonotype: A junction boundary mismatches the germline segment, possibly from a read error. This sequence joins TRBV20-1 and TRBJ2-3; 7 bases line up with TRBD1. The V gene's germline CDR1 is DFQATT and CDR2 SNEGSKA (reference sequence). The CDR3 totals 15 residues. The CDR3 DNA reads TGCACTGCTACCTCCAGGGGGATGACGACAGATACGCAGTATTTT. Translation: CTATSRGMTTDTQYF.

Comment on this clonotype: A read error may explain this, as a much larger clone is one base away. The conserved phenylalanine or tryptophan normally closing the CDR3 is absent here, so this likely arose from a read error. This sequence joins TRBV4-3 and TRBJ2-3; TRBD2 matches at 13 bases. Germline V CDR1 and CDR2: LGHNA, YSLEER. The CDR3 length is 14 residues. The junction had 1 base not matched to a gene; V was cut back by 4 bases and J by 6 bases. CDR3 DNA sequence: TGCGCCAGCAGCCCGGGACTAGCGGGGGATACGCAGTATTAT. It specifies CASSPGLAGDTQYY.

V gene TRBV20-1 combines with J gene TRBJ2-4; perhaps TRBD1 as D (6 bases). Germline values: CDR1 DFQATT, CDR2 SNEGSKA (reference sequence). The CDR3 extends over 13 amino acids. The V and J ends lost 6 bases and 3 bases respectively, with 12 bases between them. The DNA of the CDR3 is TGCAGTGCGCCGAACAGGGTCAAAAACATTCAGTACTTC. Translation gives CSAPNRVKNIQYF.

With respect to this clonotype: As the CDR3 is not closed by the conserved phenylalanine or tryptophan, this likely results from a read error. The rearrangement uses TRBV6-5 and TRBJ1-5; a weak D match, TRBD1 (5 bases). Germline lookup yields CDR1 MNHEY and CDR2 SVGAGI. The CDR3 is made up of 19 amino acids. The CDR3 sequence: CASITSAGSINGSNQPQHL. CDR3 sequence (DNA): TGTGCCAGCATCACCAGCGCAGGGTCGATTAATGGCAGCAATCAGCCTCAGCATCTT.